These 21 T cell receptor beta chains originate from one sample sequenced in a study of blood T cell repertoires in COVID-19. Here immunoSEQ multiplex PCR was the method, and the copy in TCRdb shows in-frame clones only, minus some. The sample records 80,000 to 100,000 clones, over 70% being singletons. Sequencing was carried out using peripheral blood. The receptors were sampled from a man in his sixties with acute or convalescent COVID-19.

The J gene is TRBJ2-1, the V gene TRBV27; no clear D. Germline loops: CDR1 MNHEY, CDR2 SMNVEV (reference sequence). Trimming took 1 base from V and 5 from J, leaving 6 bases between them. The CDR3 loop spans 13 amino acids. The CDR3 coding sequence is TGTGCCAGCAGTTTATTCACAAACAATGAGCAGTTCTTC. Translated, it gives CASSLFTNNEQFF.

The chain links TRBV18 to TRBJ1-1; D is possibly TRBD1 (6 bases). Germline assignment: CDR1 KGHSH and CDR2 LQKENI. The V and J ends lost 2 bases and 11 bases respectively, with 12 bases between them. CDR3 length equals 12 residues. CDR3 sequence reads: CASSPRGGDAFF. CDR3 nucleotides: TGTGCCAGCTCACCAAGGGGGGGAGATGCTTTCTTT.

This clone showed up just a few times. The chain couples TRBV15 to TRBJ1-1; the D is unclear. V dropped 0 bases and J dropped 5 bases, with 4 bases sitting between them. CDR3 size: 12 residues. Germline V gene lookup returns CDR1 LNHNV and CDR2 YYDKDF (reference sequence). CDR3 sequence (DNA): TGTGCCACCAGCAGAGACATGACTGAAGCTTTCTTT. Translation gives CATSRDMTEAFF.

This clone was counted between two and nine times. V usage is TRBV27 and J usage is TRBJ1-2, with 7 bases matching TRBD1. The CDR3 length is 12 residues. V trimming: 5 bases; J trimming: 5 bases; junction bases outside the gene matches: 2. Germline lookup yields CDR1 MNHEY and CDR2 SMNVEV (reference sequence). The chain's CDR3 is CASSKTGYGYTF. CDR3 coding DNA: TGTGCCAGCAGTAAGACAGGGTATGGCTACACCTTC.

This chain joins TRBV27 and TRBJ2-3, with D perhaps matching TRBD2 (6 bases). The CDR3 has 12 amino acids. The ends were cut back, 10 bases at V and 6 bases at J, with 14 bases in the middle. CDR1 and CDR2 from the germline V gene are MNHEY and SMNVEV (reference sequence). DNA for the CDR3: TGTGCCACCCTGGGAGGCATGGATACGCAGTATTTT. Amino acid sequence: CATLGGMDTQYF.

The V call is TRBV10-1, the J call TRBJ2-4; 13 positions agree with TRBD2. Trimming cost V 4 bases and J 9 bases; bases outside gene matches: 3. CDR1 is WNHNN and CDR2 is SYGVQD in the germline V gene (reference sequence). There are 14 residues in the CDR3. The CDR3 coding sequence is TGCGCCAGCAGTGGGACTAGCGGGGGAAGCATTCAGTACTTC. Its protein is CASSGTSGGSIQYF.

CDR3 DNA sequence: TGCGCCAGCAGCCGGGGTGGACAGGGAAACACTGAAGCTTTCTTT. It is translated as CASSRGGQGNTEAFF. The gene calls are TRBV4-3 and TRBJ1-1, with TRBD1 matching over 8 bases. In germline, CDR1 is LGHNA, CDR2 YSLEER. The trim removed 4 bases at V and 2 bases at J, leaving 6 bases unmatched. The CDR3 is 15 amino acids.

The chain links TRBV30 to TRBJ2-7, with 7 bases lining up with TRBD1. The germline V gene has CDR1 GTSNPN and CDR2 SVGIG (reference sequence). Losses at the gene ends were 2 bases for V and 6 bases for J; bases not matched to a gene: 7. The CDR3 consists of 13 residues. DNA of the CDR3: TGTGCCTGGAGTCAAACCGGGACAGCCGAGCAGTACTTC. It encodes CAWSQTGTAEQYF.

V usage is TRBV11-2 and J usage is TRBJ1-1, with TRBD1 as a possible D gene (5 bases). CDR3 length: 13 amino acids. Per germline, CDR1 SGHAT and CDR2 FQNNGV. Trimming cost V 5 bases and J 1 base, with 8 bases left between them. The CDR3 loop is CASSPGQNTEAFF. The CDR3, as DNA: TGTGCCAGCAGCCCCGGACAGAACACTGAAGCTTTCTTT. Combining the CDR3 with reference TRBV11-2 and TRBJ1-1 gives the whole variable domain EAGVAQSPRYKIIEKRQSVAFWCNPISGHATLYWYQQILGQGPKLLIQFQNNGVVDDSQLPKDRFSAERLKGVDSTLKIQPAKLEDSAVYLCASSPGQNTEAFFGQGTRLTVV.

V and J are TRBV19 and TRBJ1-3; TRBD1 is a possible D gene (5 bases). The germline V gene encodes CDR1 LNHDA and CDR2 SQIVND (reference sequence). CDR3 length: 15 amino acids. V was clipped by 4 bases and J by 9 bases, with 19 bases between them. CDR3 bases: TGTGCCAGTAGTACAGACGACAGAAATGTAGGCACCATATATTTT. It is translated as CASSTDDRNVGTIYF.

The chain has TRBV9 and TRBJ1-6; 7 bases line up with TRBD1. V dropped 0 bases and J dropped 6; count of bases not matched to a gene: 3. This CDR3 comprises 15 residues. The germline CDR1 and CDR2 sequences are SGDLS and YYNGEE. This chain's CDR3 is CASSVEGAGNSPLHF. The CDR3, as DNA: TGTGCCAGCAGCGTAGAGGGGGCGGGTAATTCACCCCTCCACTTT.

This chain connects TRBV5-4 to TRBJ2-7, with 9 bases lining up with TRBD2. Germline lookup yields CDR1 SGHNT and CDR2 YYREEE (reference sequence). The CDR3 is 16 residues long. J gave up 4 bases and V 4 bases, and 12 bases lay outside the gene matches. The CDR3 reads CASSPKGAGGPYEQYF. The CDR3 bases are TGTGCCAGCAGCCCAAAAGGAGCGGGGGGACCTTACGAGCAGTACTTC.

The V call is TRBV7-3, the J call TRBJ2-1, with 7 positions matching TRBD2. Trimming cost V 4 bases and J 15 bases; bases outside gene matches: 18. Looked up from germline, CDR1 is SGHTA and CDR2 is FQGTGA. CDR3 length equals 15 residues. This CDR3 is CASSSDGKREVPPFF. CDR3 nucleotides: TGTGCCAGCAGCTCCGATGGAAAGCGGGAAGTCCCGCCGTTCTTC.

CDR3 loop: CASRVRDRALRGDEQYF. In DNA, the CDR3 is TGTGCCAGCAGGGTCCGGGACAGGGCCCTTCGGGGGGACGAGCAGTACTTC. The J gene is TRBJ2-7, the V gene TRBV21-1; the DNA was not used to check the table's D call, TRBD1. TRBV21-1 is recorded as a pseudogene. The CDR3 sequence is 17 residues long.

The rearrangement uses TRBV6-2 or TRBV6-3 and TRBJ2-7; 8 bases match TRBD1. From germline, CDR1 is MNHEY and CDR2 SVGEGT. After removal of 4 bases from V and 0 bases from J, the junction contained 5 bases not matched to a gene. This CDR3 has 15 residues. CDR3 in DNA: TGTGCCAGCAGTTCAACCGGGACAGGCTCCTACGAGCAGTACTTC. Protein product: CASSSTGTGSYEQYF.

This clone was seen more than once but under ten times. This chain links TRBV19 with TRBJ2-1, with D unclear. The CDR3 sequence is 12 residues long. Between the trimmed V and J ends, which lost 4 bases and 5 bases, there was a span of 6 bases. The germline gives CDR1 LNHDA, CDR2 SQIVND (reference sequence). The CDR3 sequence is CASSNQNNEQFF. The CDR3 DNA is TGTGCCAGTAGTAATCAAAACAATGAGCAGTTCTTC.

The chain joins TRBV5-1 to TRBJ2-1; 9 bases match TRBD2. Germline CDR1 and CDR2: SGHRS and YFSETQ. This CDR3 comprises 20 residues. The V segment lost 2 bases and the J segment 9 bases; nucleotides outside the gene matches: 24. This CDR3 is CASSFRRQTSLAGPGVEQFF. CDR3 in DNA: TGCGCCAGCAGCTTTAGGCGGCAGACCTCCCTAGCGGGACCTGGCGTTGAGCAGTTCTTC.

V gene TRBV5-4 combines with J gene TRBJ2-3; maybe TRBD2 (5 bases). The germline gives CDR1 SGHNT, CDR2 YYREEE (reference sequence). The V end lost 8 bases, the J end lost 0 bases, and 31 bases lay between the germline ends. This CDR3 region has 20 residues. Written as DNA, the CDR3 is TGTGCCAGAATCAGTGACCCTCTTGGGGAGCGGAGCGCTAGCACAGATACGCAGTATTTT. Encoded protein: CARISDPLGERSASTDTQYF. Variable domain in full (rest from reference TRBV5-4 and TRBJ2-3): ETGVTQSPTHLIKTRGQQVTLRCSSQSGHNTVSWYQQALGQGPQFIFQYYREEENGRGNFPPRFSGLQFPNYSSELNVNALELDDSALYLCARISDPLGERSASTDTQYFGPGTRLTVL.

This chain uses TRBV6-5 with TRBJ2-7; 11 bases are shared with TRBD1. The J segment lost 4 bases and the V segment lost 6 bases, leaving 5 bases of the junction unmatched. Germline loops: CDR1 MNHEY, CDR2 SVGAGI. This CDR3 region has 14 residues. The CDR3 DNA is TGTGCCAGCAGCCGGACAGGGGGCCGGTACGAGCAGTACTTC. Translated, it gives CASSRTGGRYEQYF.

This clone qualifies as medium-sized. The V gene is TRBV6-2 or TRBV6-3, the J gene TRBJ2-3; a possible D gene is TRBD2 (6 bases). The CDR3 is 15 residues long. Trimming removed 4 bases from V and 9 bases from J, with 20 bases in between. Germline lookup yields CDR1 MNHEY and CDR2 SVGEGT. The CDR3 loop is CASSSAGTERGTQYF. CDR3 nucleotides: TGTGCCAGCAGTTCCGCGGGGACTGAGAGAGGGACGCAGTATTTT.

This clone was seen a handful of times. V usage is TRBV30 and J usage is TRBJ1-2; 9 bases line up with TRBD1. Trimming cost V 4 bases and J 4 bases; bases outside gene matches: 10. The CDR3 length is 15 residues. The germline gives CDR1 GTSNPN, CDR2 SVGIG (reference sequence). CDR3 region: CAWTMIEQGAYGYTF. CDR3 bases: TGTGCCTGGACCATGATTGAACAGGGGGCCTATGGCTACACCTTC. Variable domain in full (rest from reference TRBV30 and TRBJ1-2): SQTIHQWPATLVQPVGSPLSLECTVEGTSNPNLYWYRQAAGRGLQLLFYSVGIGQISSEVPQNLSASRPQDRQFILSSKKLLLSDSGFYLCAWTMIEQGAYGYTFGSGTRLTVV.